These 19 T cell receptor beta chains share one sample of origin, sequenced in a study of T cells in Graves' hyperthyroidism and ophthalmopathy (dated by TCRdb to the late 2010s). The library was produced with multiplex PCR. Sequenced on an Illumina HiSeq 2000. Amplification of TCR beta CDR3 regions was carried out from RNA transcripts. A first-round RT-PCR of the TCR CDR3 used the HTBI primer set with the Qiagen OneStep RT-PCR kit. Using fastp at Q25 and MiXCR, TCRdb reprocessed the public reads and kept productive beta chains. Rows are unified per CDR3 protein, each entry keeping the most common DNA and genes. Counted in this sample were approximately 600,000 distinct CDR3 sequences; around 16% of them appeared once. The ten largest make up approximately 3.8% of the sample. The sequenced sample was blood. The receptors stem from a woman aged 25-40 years with Graves' hyperthyroidism.

There are a few counts of this clonotype. The chain carries TRBV29-1 and TRBJ1-4, with 7 nucleotides matching TRBD1. The junction had 5 bases not matched to a gene; V was cut back by 5 bases and J by 5 bases. There are 13 residues in the CDR3. Germline V gene lookup returns CDR1 SQVTM and CDR2 ANQGSEA. The chain's CDR3 is CSVPGTDNEKLFF. For the CDR3, the DNA is TGCAGCGTTCCCGGGACAGACAATGAAAAACTGTTTTTT.

This clonotype was detected a few times. This chain connects TRBV6-1 to TRBJ2-7; 8 nucleotides line up with TRBD2. The CDR3 loop spans 16 amino acids. Trimming removed 3 bases from V and 3 bases from J; junction bases left unmatched: 10. Germline V lookup: CDR1 MNHNS, CDR2 SASEGT. CDR3 bases: TGTGCCAGCAGTGAGTCAACTAGCGGAAGAGGCTACGAGCAGTACTTC. Residues: CASSESTSGRGYEQYF.

This clonotype was observed at least ten times. V is TRBV6-1 and J is TRBJ1-5, with D uncertain. The germline V gene has CDR1 MNHNS and CDR2 SASEGT. This CDR3 has 13 amino acids. V lost 6 bases to trimming and J lost 0 bases, with 6 bases between them. In DNA form, the CDR3 reads TGTGCCAGCAGACCCACTAGCAATCAGCCCCAGCATTTT. It specifies CASRPTSNQPQHF.

This clonotype has a count of ten or more. This chain connects TRBV7-3 to TRBJ1-1, with 9 bases lining up with TRBD1. CDR3 length: 13 amino acids. In germline, CDR1 is SGHTA, CDR2 FQGTGA. J gave up 3 bases and V 5 bases, and 1 base lay outside the gene matches. The CDR3 reads CASSRDRDTEAFF. CDR3 bases: TGTGCCAGCAGCCGGGACAGGGACACTGAAGCTTTCTTT. Full variable domain (missing parts from reference TRBV7-3 and TRBJ1-1): GAGVSQTPSNKVTEKGKYVELRCDPISGHTALYWYRQSLGQGPEFLIYFQGTGAADDSGLPNDRFFAVRPEGSVSTLKIQRTERGDSAVYLCASSRDRDTEAFFGQGTRLTVV.

The chain joins TRBV5-1 to TRBJ1-6; D unclear. Trimming cost V 0 bases and J 6 bases, with 16 bases left between them. This CDR3 comprises 17 residues. Germline V gene sequence: CDR1 SGHRS, CDR2 YFSETQ. The CDR3 nucleotides are TGCGCCAGCAGCTTGGTAGGAGGTTTTGAGTCTAATTCACCCCTCCACTTT. It encodes CASSLVGGFESNSPLHF.

V gene TRBV10-3 combines with J gene TRBJ2-1; 11 bases align to TRBD2. The J segment lost 6 bases and the V segment lost 3 bases, leaving 4 bases of the junction unmatched. CDR3 length: 15 residues. Germline V gives CDR1 ENHRY, CDR2 SYGVKD. CDR3 sequence reads: CAISELAGESNEQFF. Written as DNA, the CDR3 is TGTGCCATCAGTGAACTAGCGGGGGAGAGCAATGAGCAGTTCTTC.

Many counts were recorded for this clonotype. The chain combines TRBV11-2 with TRBJ2-3; possible D gene TRBD1, 5 bases. The germline V and J ends were trimmed by 0 bases and 2 bases, with 6 bases remaining between them. CDR3 length: 14 residues. Per germline, CDR1 SGHAT and CDR2 FQNNGV. The DNA of the CDR3 is TGTGCCAGCAGCTTAGACAGGGACACAGATACGCAGTATTTT. Translation: CASSLDRDTDTQYF.

At least ten counts were recorded for this clonotype. The J gene is TRBJ2-2, the V gene TRBV11-2, with D possibly matching TRBD1 (7 bases). Per the germline V gene, CDR1 is SGHAT and CDR2 is FQNNGV. The germline V and J ends were trimmed by 8 bases and 0 bases, with 10 bases remaining between them. The CDR3 spans 14 residues. In DNA, the CDR3 is TGTGCCAGCGGCGGGACAGCGAACACCGGGGAGCTGTTTTTT. Protein product: CASGGTANTGELFF.

This clonotype was seen a handful of times. The J gene is TRBJ2-3, the V gene TRBV30; 14 bases are shared with TRBD2. This CDR3 has 16 amino acids. V lost 1 base and J lost 3; bases outside the gene matches: 3. Germline-derived CDR1 and CDR2 are GTSNPN and SVGIG (reference sequence). CDR3 region: CAWSAGTSGSTDTQYF. The CDR3 DNA sequence: TGTGCCTGGAGTGCGGGGACTAGCGGGAGTACAGATACGCAGTATTTT.

At least ten counts were recorded for this clonotype. The chain carries TRBV2 and TRBJ1-5; D not resolved. The CDR3 covers 14 residues. Germline CDR1 and CDR2: SNHLY and FYNNEI. V dropped 6 bases and J dropped 3 bases, with 12 bases sitting between them. CDR3 protein: CASSVSGNNQPQHF. CDR3 DNA sequence: TGTGCCAGCAGCGTTTCTGGAAACAATCAGCCCCAGCATTTT.

This clonotype was detected ten times or more. The rearrangement joins TRBV7-8 to TRBJ2-3, with 8 bases lining up with TRBD2. The germline gives CDR1 SGHVS, CDR2 FQNEAQ. With 6 bases clipped from V and 0 bases from J, the junction kept 20 bases outside the gene matches. This CDR3 spans 20 amino acids. This CDR3 is CASRPLAWREVPTSTDTQYF. The CDR3 DNA follows: TGTGCCAGCAGACCGCTTGCCTGGCGGGAGGTTCCGACTAGCACAGATACGCAGTATTTT.

This clonotype was found many times. V gene TRBV28 combines with J gene TRBJ2-3, with TRBD1 matching 8 bases. V was pared by 6 bases and J by 0 bases, with 5 bases of the junction left unmatched. From germline, CDR1 is MDHEN and CDR2 SYDVKM. This CDR3 comprises 15 residues. The CDR3 coding sequence is TGTGCCAGCAGCCCGGGACAGGTCAGCACAGATACGCAGTATTTT. Protein: CASSPGQVSTDTQYF.

This clonotype was observed many times. J is TRBJ1-2 and V is TRBV9; D call uncertain. The CDR3 is made up of 15 amino acids. Trimming left V 3 bases short and J 0 bases short, with 12 bases between. Per the germline V gene, CDR1 is SGDLS and CDR2 is YYNGEE. The CDR3 DNA sequence: TGTGCCAGCAGCGCCGGCGCGCAGGCTAACTATGGCTACACCTTC. It yields the protein CASSAGAQANYGYTF.

This clonotype was seen at least ten times. The chain links TRBV7-3 to TRBJ2-3; 8 bases line up with TRBD2. Trimming at V came to 4 bases and at J to 4 bases, leaving 13 bases not matched to a gene. The CDR3 is 17 amino acids. Germline V lookup: CDR1 SGHTA, CDR2 FQGTGA. Here the CDR3 reads CASSSRGGSPAADTQYF. CDR3 coding DNA: TGTGCCAGCAGCTCCCGGGGGGGCTCCCCAGCCGCAGATACGCAGTATTTT.

This clonotype was seen a handful of times. J is TRBJ2-6 and V is TRBV28, with unresolved D. Germline lookup yields CDR1 MDHEN and CDR2 SYDVKM. This CDR3 is 15 amino acids long. Deletions cut 3 bases from V and 2 bases from J, with 8 bases between. The CDR3 sequence: CASSFARPGANVLTF. The DNA of the CDR3 is TGTGCCAGCAGTTTTGCCAGGCCTGGGGCCAACGTCCTGACTTTC.

This clonotype was detected many times. This rearrangement joins TRBV20-1 to TRBJ2-7; D gene ambiguous. Per the germline V gene, CDR1 is DFQATT and CDR2 is SNEGSKA (reference sequence). The length of the CDR3 is 14 residues. With 1 base removed from V and 0 bases from J, the gap between germline ends came to 10 bases. The CDR3 protein is CSARGWDTSYEQYF. CDR3 bases: TGCAGTGCTAGAGGGTGGGATACCTCCTACGAGCAGTACTTC.

This clonotype showed up many times. The chain uses TRBV6-6 and TRBJ1-4; unclear D gene. The V gene's germline CDR1 is MNHNY and CDR2 SVGAGI (reference sequence). V was cut by 0 bases and J by 7 bases, with 12 bases left in between. This CDR3 is built from 15 residues. Here the CDR3 DNA reads TGTGCCAGCAGTTACTCAGGCATGGAGGGTGAAAAACTGTTTTTT. Its protein is CASSYSGMEGEKLFF.

This clonotype showed up just a few times. This rearrangement joins TRBV20-1 to TRBJ1-2, with D uncertain. Germline V gene lookup returns CDR1 DFQATT and CDR2 SNEGSKA (reference sequence). V was trimmed by 5 bases and J by 2 bases, leaving 9 bases between them. The CDR3 covers 12 residues. The CDR3 loop is CSAVLGNYGYTF. The CDR3 DNA is TGCAGTGCTGTCCTAGGAAACTATGGCTACACCTTC.

The chain couples TRBV20-1 to TRBJ2-3; 9 nucleotides agree with TRBD1. The CDR3 length is 14 residues. V was pared by 6 bases and J by 6 bases, with 10 bases of the junction left unmatched. Germline lookup yields CDR1 DFQATT and CDR2 SNEGSKA (reference sequence). The CDR3 loop reads CSAPQGANLDTQYF. DNA for the CDR3: TGCAGTGCCCCACAGGGGGCTAATCTGGATACGCAGTATTTT.